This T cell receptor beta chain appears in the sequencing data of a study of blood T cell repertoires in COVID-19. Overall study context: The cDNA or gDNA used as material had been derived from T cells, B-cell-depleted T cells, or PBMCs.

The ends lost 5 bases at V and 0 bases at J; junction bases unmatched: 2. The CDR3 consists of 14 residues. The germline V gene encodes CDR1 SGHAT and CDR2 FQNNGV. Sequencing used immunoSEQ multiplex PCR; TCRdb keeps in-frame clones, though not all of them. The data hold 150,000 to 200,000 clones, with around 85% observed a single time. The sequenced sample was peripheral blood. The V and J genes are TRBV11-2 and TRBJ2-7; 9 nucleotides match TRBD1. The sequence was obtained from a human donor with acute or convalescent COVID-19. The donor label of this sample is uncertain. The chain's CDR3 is CASSDRGSSYEQYF. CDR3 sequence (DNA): TGTGCCAGCAGCGACAGGGGGAGCTCCTACGAGCAGTACTTC. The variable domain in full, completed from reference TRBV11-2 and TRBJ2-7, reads EAGVAQSPRYKIIEKRQSVAFWCNPISGHATLYWYQQILGQGPKLLIQFQNNGVVDDSQLPKDRFSAERLKGVDSTLKIQPAKLEDSAVYLCASSDRGSSYEQYFGPGTRLTVT.